This TCR beta chain emerged from a study of beta chain features in type 1 diabetes. V was pared by 0 bases and J by 4 bases, with 6 bases between. Germline CDR1 LNHDA, CDR2 SQIVND (reference sequence). The CDR3 spans 13 residues. As every portion of the isolated RNA was reverse transcribed, the sequencing read expressed TCRB transcripts. Clones were sequenced by immunoSEQ multiplex PCR, and TCRdb holds only the in-frame ones, with some missing. The sample lists 350,000 to 450,000 clones; approximately 15% were seen once. The sequence was collected from a man younger than 45 in good health. V and J are TRBV19 and TRBJ1-2, with D uncertain. Material: naive CD4+ T cells from blood. The CDR3 region has the DNA TGTGCCAGTAGTATAGAAGGGAGCTATGGCTACACCTTC. It encodes CASSIEGSYGYTF.